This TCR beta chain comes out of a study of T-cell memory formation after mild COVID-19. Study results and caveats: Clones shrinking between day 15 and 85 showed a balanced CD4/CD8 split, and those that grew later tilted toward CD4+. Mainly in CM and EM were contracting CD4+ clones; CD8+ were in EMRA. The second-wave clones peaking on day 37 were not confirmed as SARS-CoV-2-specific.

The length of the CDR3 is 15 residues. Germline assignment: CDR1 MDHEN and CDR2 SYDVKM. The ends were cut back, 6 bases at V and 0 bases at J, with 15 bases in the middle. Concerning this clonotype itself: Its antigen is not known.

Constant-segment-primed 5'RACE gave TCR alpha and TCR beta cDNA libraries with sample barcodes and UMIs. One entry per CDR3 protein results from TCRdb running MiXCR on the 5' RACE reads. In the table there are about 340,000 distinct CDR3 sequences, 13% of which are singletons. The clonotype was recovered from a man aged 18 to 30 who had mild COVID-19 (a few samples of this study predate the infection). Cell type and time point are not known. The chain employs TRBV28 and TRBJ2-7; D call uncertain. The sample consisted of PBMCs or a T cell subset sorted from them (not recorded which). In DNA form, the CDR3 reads TGTGCCAGCAGCCCCGGGCGCGCGTCCTCCTACGAGCAGTACGTC. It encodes CASSPGRASSYEQYV.